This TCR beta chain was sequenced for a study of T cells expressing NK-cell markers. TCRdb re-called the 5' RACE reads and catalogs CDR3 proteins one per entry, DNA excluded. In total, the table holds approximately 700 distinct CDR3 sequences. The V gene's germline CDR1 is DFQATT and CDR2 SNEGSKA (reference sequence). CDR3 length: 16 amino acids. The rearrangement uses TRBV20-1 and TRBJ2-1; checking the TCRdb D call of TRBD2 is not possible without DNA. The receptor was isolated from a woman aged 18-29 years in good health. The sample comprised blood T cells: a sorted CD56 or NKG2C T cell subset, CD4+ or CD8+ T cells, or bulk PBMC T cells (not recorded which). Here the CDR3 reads CSASVLGRAHYNEQFF.